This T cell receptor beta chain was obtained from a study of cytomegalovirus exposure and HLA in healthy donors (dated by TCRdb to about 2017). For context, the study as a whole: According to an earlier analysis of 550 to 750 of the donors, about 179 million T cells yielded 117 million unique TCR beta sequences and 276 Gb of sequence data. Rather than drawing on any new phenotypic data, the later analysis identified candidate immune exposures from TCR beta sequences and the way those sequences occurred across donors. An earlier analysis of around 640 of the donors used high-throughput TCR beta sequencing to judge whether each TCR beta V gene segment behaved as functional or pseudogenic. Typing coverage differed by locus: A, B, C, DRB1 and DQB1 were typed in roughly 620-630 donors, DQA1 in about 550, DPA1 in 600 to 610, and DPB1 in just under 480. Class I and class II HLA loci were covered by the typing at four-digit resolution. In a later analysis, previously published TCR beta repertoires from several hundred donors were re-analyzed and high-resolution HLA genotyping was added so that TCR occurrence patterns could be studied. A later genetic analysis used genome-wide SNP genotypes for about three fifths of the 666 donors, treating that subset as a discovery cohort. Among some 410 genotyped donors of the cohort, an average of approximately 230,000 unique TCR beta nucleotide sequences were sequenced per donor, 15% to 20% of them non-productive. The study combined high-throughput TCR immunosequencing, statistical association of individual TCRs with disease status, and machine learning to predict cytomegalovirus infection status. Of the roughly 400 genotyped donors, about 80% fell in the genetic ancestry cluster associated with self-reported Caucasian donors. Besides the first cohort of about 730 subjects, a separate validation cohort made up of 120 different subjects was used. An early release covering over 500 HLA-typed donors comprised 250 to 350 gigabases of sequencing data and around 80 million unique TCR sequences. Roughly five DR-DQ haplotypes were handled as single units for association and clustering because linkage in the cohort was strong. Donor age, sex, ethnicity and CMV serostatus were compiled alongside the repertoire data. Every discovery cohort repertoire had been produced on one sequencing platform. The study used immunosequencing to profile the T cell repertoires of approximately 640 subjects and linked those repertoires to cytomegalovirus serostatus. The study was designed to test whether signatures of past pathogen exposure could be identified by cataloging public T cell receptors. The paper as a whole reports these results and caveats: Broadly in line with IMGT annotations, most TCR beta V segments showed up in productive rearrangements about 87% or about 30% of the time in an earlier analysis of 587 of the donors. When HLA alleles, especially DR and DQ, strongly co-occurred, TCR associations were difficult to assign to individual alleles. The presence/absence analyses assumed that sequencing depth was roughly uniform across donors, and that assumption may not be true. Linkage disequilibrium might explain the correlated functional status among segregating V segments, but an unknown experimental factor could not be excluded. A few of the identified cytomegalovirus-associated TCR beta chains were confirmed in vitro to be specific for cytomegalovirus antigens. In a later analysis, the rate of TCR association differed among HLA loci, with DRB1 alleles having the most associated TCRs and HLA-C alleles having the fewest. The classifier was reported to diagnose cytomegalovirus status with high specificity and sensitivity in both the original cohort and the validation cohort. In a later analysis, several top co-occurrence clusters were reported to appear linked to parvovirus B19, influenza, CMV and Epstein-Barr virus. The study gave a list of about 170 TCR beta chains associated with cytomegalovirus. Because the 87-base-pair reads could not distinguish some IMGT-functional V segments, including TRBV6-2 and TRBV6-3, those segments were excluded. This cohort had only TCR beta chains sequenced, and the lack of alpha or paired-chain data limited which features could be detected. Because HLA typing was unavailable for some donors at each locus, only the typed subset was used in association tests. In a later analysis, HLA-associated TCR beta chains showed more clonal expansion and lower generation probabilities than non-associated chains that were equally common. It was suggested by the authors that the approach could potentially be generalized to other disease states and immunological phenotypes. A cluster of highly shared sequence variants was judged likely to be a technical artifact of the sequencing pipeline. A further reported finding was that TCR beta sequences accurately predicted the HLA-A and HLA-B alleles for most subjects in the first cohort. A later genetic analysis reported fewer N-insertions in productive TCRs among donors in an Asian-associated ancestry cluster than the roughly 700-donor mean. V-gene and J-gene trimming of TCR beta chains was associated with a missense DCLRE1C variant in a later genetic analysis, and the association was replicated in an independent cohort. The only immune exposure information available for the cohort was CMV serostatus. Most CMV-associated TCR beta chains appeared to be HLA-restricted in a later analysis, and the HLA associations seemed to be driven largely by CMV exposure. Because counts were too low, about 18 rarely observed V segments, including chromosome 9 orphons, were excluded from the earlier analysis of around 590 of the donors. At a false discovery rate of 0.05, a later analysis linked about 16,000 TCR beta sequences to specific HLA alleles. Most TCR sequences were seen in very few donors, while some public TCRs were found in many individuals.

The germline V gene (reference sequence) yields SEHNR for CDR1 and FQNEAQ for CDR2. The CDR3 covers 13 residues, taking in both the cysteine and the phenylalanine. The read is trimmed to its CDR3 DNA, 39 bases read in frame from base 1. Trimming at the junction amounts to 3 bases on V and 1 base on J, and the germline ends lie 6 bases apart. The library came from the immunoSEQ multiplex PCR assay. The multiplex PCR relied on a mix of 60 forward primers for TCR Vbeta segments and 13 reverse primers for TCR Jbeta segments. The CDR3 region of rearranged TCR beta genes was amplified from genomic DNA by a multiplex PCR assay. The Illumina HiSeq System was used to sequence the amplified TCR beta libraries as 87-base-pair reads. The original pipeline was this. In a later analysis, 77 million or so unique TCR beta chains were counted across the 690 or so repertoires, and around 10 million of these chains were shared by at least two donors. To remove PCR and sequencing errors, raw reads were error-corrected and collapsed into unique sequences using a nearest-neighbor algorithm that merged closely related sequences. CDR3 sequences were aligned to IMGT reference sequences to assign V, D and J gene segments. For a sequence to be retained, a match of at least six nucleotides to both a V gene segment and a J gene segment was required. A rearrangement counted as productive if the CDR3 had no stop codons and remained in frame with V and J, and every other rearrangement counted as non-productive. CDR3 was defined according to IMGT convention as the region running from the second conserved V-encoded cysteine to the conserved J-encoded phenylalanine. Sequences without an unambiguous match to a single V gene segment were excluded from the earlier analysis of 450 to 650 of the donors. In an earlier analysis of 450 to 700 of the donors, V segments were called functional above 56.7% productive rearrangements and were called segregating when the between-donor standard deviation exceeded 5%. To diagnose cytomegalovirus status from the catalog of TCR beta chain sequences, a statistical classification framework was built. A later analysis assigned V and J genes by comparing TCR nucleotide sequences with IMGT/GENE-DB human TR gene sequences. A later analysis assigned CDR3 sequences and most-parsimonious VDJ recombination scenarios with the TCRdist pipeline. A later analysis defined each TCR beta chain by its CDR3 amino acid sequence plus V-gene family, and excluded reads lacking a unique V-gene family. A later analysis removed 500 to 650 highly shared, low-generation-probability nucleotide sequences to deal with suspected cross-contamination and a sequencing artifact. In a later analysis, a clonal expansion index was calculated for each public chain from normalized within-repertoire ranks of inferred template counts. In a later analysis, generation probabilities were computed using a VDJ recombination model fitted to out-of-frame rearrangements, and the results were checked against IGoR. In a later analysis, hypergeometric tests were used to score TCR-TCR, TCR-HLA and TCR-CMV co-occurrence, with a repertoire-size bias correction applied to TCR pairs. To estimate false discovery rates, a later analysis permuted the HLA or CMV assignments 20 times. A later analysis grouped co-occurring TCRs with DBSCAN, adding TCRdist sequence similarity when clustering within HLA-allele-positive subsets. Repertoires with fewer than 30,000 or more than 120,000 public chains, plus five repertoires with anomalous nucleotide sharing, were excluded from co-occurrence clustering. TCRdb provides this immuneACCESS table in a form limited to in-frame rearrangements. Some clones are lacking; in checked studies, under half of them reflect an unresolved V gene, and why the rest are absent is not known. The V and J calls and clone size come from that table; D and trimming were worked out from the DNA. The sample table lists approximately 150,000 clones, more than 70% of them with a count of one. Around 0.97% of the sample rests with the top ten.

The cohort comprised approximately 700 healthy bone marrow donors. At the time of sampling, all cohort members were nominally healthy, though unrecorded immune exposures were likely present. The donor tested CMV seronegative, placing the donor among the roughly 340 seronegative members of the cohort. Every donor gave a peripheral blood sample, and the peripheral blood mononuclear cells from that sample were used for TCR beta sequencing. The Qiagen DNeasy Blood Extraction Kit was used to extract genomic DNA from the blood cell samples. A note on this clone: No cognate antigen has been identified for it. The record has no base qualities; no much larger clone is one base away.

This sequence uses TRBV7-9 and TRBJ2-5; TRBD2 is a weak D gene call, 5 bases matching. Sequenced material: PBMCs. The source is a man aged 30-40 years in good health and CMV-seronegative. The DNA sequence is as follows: TGTGCCAGCAGCTTCGGACTCCAAGAGACCCAGTACTTC. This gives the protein CASSFGLQETQYF.